A single sample is the source of the 22 T cell receptor beta chains below, sequenced in a study of blood T cell repertoires in COVID-19 (dated by TCRdb to about 2020). The library was made by the immunoSEQ multiplex PCR assay. TCRdb re-hosts the immuneACCESS table, in-frame sequences only. Its copies lack some clones; in the studies checked, an unresolved V gene accounts for under half of them, and the cause for the rest is not known. The sample includes a few hundred thousand clones, with approximately 89% observed a single time. The ten largest clones add up to just under 7% of the sample. The specimen sequenced was peripheral blood. Receptor source: a woman in her twenties or thirties who had recovered from COVID-19.

The CDR3 nucleotides are TGTGCCAGCAGCCAAGAGGGAGGTGAAAAACTGTTTTTT. Its translation is CASSQEGGEKLFF. The rearrangement links TRBV3-1 (or the pseudogene TRBV3-2) to TRBJ1-4; D unresolved. Germline V CDR1 and CDR2: LGHDT, YNNKEL (reference sequence). This CDR3 contains 13 residues. Trimming cost V 0 bases and J 7 bases, with 6 bases left between them.

This clone was picked up one time. This rearrangement joins TRBV15 to TRBJ2-7, with 9 bases fitting TRBD1. The J segment lost 2 bases and the V segment lost 4 bases, leaving 6 bases of the junction unmatched. Per the germline V gene, CDR1 is LNHNV and CDR2 is YYDKDF (reference sequence). This CDR3 contains 15 residues. CDR3 DNA sequence: TGTGCCACCAGCATTGGGACAGGGTCCCCCTACGAGCAGTACTTC. Translation gives CATSIGTGSPYEQYF.

The chain links TRBV2 to TRBJ2-4; TRBD2 matches 9 bases. The CDR3 covers 13 residues. Germline lookup yields CDR1 SNHLY and CDR2 FYNNEI. V gave up 7 bases and J gave up 3 bases; unmatched junction bases: 1. The CDR3 DNA reads TGTGCCAGCAATAGCGGGGGCAAAAACATTCAGTACTTC. It is translated as CASNSGGKNIQYF.

This chain uses TRBV25-1 with TRBJ2-4, with D tentatively TRBD1 (5 bases). Germline V gene data show CDR1 as MGHDK and CDR2 as SYGVNS. This CDR3 comprises 14 residues. V was trimmed by 3 bases and J by 0 bases, leaving 6 bases between them. CDR3 nucleotides: TGTGCCAGCAGTGACAGGGTAGCCAAAAACATTCAGTACTTC. This codes for CASSDRVAKNIQYF.

This chain links TRBV11-1 with TRBJ2-3; TRBD2 aligns across 9 bases. With 6 bases clipped from V and 12 bases from J, the junction kept 10 bases outside the gene matches. The CDR3 extends over 13 amino acids. Per germline, CDR1 SGHAT and CDR2 FQDESV (reference sequence). The CDR3 reads CASRPEAGGHQYF. CDR3 DNA sequence: TGTGCCAGCAGACCCGAAGCGGGGGGTCACCAGTATTTT.

This chain links TRBV7-3 with TRBJ2-1, with 11 bases aligning to TRBD1. Trimming at V came to 3 bases and at J to 3 bases, leaving 1 base not matched to a gene. Germline lookup yields CDR1 SGHTA and CDR2 FQGTGA. The CDR3 sequence is 15 residues long. The CDR3 sequence: CASSFGTGGYNEQFF. The CDR3 DNA reads TGTGCCAGCAGCTTCGGGACAGGGGGCTACAATGAGCAGTTCTTC.

The chain links TRBV5-6 to TRBJ1-3; D remains unclear. V was cut by 5 bases and J by 0 bases, with 6 bases left in between. Germline-derived CDR1 and CDR2 are SGHDT and YYEEEE. The CDR3 length is 13 residues. The CDR3 spells CASRALSGNTIYF. CDR3 nucleotide sequence: TGTGCCAGCAGGGCTCTCTCTGGAAACACCATATATTTT.

This clone has just a few counts. This rearrangement joins TRBV6-6 to TRBJ2-1; 8 bases fit TRBD2. Per the germline V gene, CDR1 is MNHNY and CDR2 is SVGAGI (reference sequence). V shed 2 bases and J 12 bases; nucleotides not matched to a gene: 12. CDR3 length: 15 amino acids. CDR3 amino acids: CASSYPAGAGRGQFF. The CDR3, as DNA: TGTGCCAGCAGTTACCCAGCGGGGGCCGGCAGAGGGCAGTTCTTC.

The chain uses TRBV5-1 and TRBJ2-5, with a possible D match to TRBD1 (5 bases). The CDR3 covers 11 residues. The germline CDR1 and CDR2 sequences are SGHRS and YFSETQ. V was trimmed by 3 bases and J by 9 bases, leaving 9 bases between them. Here the CDR3 reads CASSSTESQYF. The DNA of the CDR3 is TGCGCCAGCAGCTCGACAGAATCCCAGTACTTC.

CDR3 sequence: CASSLLQGGTDTQYF. The CDR3 nucleotides read TGCGCCAGCAGCTTGCTACAGGGGGGCACAGATACGCAGTATTTT. The chain has TRBV5-1 and TRBJ2-3; 8 positions match TRBD1. The length of the CDR3 is 15 residues. With 1 base clipped from V and 1 base from J, the junction kept 2 bases outside the gene matches. Per germline, CDR1 SGHRS and CDR2 YFSETQ.

This sequence joins TRBV27 and TRBJ1-4; TRBD1 matches at 7 bases. Trimming at V came to 5 bases and at J to 4 bases, leaving 4 bases not matched to a gene. The length of the CDR3 is 14 residues. CDR1 and CDR2 from the germline V gene are MNHEY and SMNVEV (reference sequence). CDR3 coding DNA: TGTGCCAGCAGTCCACGGGACAGTAATGAAAAACTGTTTTTT. Amino acids: CASSPRDSNEKLFF. The complete variable domain, with remaining parts taken from reference TRBV27 and TRBJ1-4, reads EAQVTQNPRYLITVTGKKLTVTCSQNMNHEYMSWYRQDPGLGLRQIYYSMNVEVTDKGDVPEGYKVSRKEKRNFPLILESPSPNQTSLYFCASSPRDSNEKLFFGSGTQLSVL.

J is TRBJ1-2 and V is TRBV28; D uncertain. The germline CDR1 and CDR2 sequences are MDHEN and SYDVKM. The V end lost 7 bases, the J end lost 5 bases, and 11 bases lay between the germline ends. CDR3 size: 12 residues. The CDR3: CASTGVEYGYTF. CDR3 bases: TGTGCCAGCACTGGAGTGGAATATGGCTACACCTTC.

The chain joins TRBV7-7 to TRBJ2-5; tentatively, D is TRBD1 (6 bases). Trimming stripped 4 bases from V and 5 bases from J, with 17 bases between. Germline CDR1 reads SSHAT; CDR2 reads FNYEAQ (reference sequence). The CDR3 loop spans 15 amino acids. CDR3: CASSSGRGGEETQYF. The CDR3 DNA reads as TGTGCCAGCAGCTCGGGCAGGGGTGGTGAGGAGACCCAGTACTTC.

The gene calls are TRBV19 and TRBJ2-5; TRBD1 is a possible D gene (7 bases). This CDR3 comprises 16 residues. The germline V gene has CDR1 LNHDA and CDR2 SQIVND (reference sequence). The ends were cut back, 9 bases at V and 2 bases at J, with 22 bases in the middle. The CDR3 region is CASSKEGARVQETQYF. CDR3 DNA: TGTGCCAGCTCTAAGGAGGGGGCGCGGGTACAAGAGACCCAGTACTTC. The full variable domain, rest sourced from reference TRBV19 and TRBJ2-5, is DGGITQSPKYLFRKEGQNVTLSCEQNLNHDAMYWYRQDPGQGLRLIYYSQIVNDFQKGDIAEGYSVSREKKESFPLTVTSAQKNPTAFYLCASSKEGARVQETQYFGPGTRLLVL.

The chain is built from TRBV5-1 and TRBJ1-1, with D possibly being TRBD1 (6 bases). Trimming cost V 0 bases and J 10 bases, with 22 bases left between them. The length of the CDR3 is 16 residues. Germline CDR1 reads SGHRS; CDR2 reads YFSETQ. The CDR3 here is CASSLEGSGQRDGAFF. As DNA, the CDR3 is TGCGCCAGCAGCTTGGAGGGGTCGGGACAAAGAGATGGAGCTTTCTTT.

The chain joins TRBV30 to TRBJ2-7; 11 bases match TRBD2. The CDR3 spans 15 residues. The J segment lost 6 bases and the V segment lost 6 bases, leaving 13 bases of the junction unmatched. Per germline, CDR1 GTSNPN and CDR2 SVGIG (reference sequence). The CDR3 nucleotides read TGTGCCTGCAAGGGTACTAGCGGGGGTTCAGGCGAGCAGTACTTC. Protein product: CACKGTSGGSGEQYF.

This sequence joins TRBV11-3 and TRBJ1-2; 8 nucleotides agree with TRBD1. CDR1 is SGHNT and CDR2 is YENEEA in the germline V gene. V dropped 2 bases and J dropped 0; count of bases not matched to a gene: 5. The CDR3 totals 16 residues. The CDR3 loop is CASSLRTGNTNYGYTF. CDR3 DNA sequence: TGTGCCAGCAGCTTACGGACAGGGAACACTAACTATGGCTACACCTTC.

V gene TRBV5-4 combines with J gene TRBJ1-4; perhaps TRBD1 as D (5 bases). Germline V gene data show CDR1 as SGHNT and CDR2 as YYREEE (reference sequence). Trimming removed 4 bases at V and 0 bases at J, with 13 bases between. CDR3 length: 16 amino acids. The DNA for the CDR3 is TGTGCCAGCAGCGAAGAAGCACAGGCAACTAATGAAAAACTGTTTTTT. It is translated as CASSEEAQATNEKLFF. Combining the CDR3 with reference TRBV5-4 and TRBJ1-4 gives the whole variable domain ETGVTQSPTHLIKTRGQQVTLRCSSQSGHNTVSWYQQALGQGPQFIFQYYREEENGRGNFPPRFSGLQFPNYSSELNVNALELDDSALYLCASSEEAQATNEKLFFGSGTQLSVL.

The table lists this clone with a few counts. The chain combines TRBV5-5 with TRBJ2-7; D may be TRBD1 (6 bases). CDR1 is SGHKS and CDR2 is YYEKEE in the germline V gene (reference sequence). The CDR3 loop spans 13 amino acids. V was cut by 1 base and J by 6 bases, with 11 bases left in between. In DNA form, the CDR3 reads TGTGCCAGCAGCTTGACAGGGACGAGCGAGCAGTACTTC. Translating it yields CASSLTGTSEQYF.

This clone showed up just once. The V call is TRBV5-7, the J call TRBJ2-7, with TRBD2 matching over 7 bases. Being an ORF, TRBV5-7 has a function that is uncertain. The CDR3 is 14 amino acids. Trimming cost V 4 bases and J 4 bases; bases outside gene matches: 8. The CDR3 region is CASSEDGGFYEQYF. The CDR3 DNA sequence: TGTGCCAGCAGCGAGGACGGGGGGTTTTACGAGCAGTACTTC.

The chain combines TRBV2 with TRBJ1-2; TRBD1 aligns across 7 bases. The CDR3 is 13 residues long. The V gene end was trimmed by 4 bases and the J gene end by 6 bases; junction bases not matched to a gene: 5. From germline, CDR1 is SNHLY and CDR2 FYNNEI. The CDR3 loop reads CASSVDRFDGYTF. CDR3 nucleotide sequence: TGTGCCAGCAGTGTGGACAGGTTTGATGGCTACACCTTC.

The chain is built from TRBV19 and TRBJ1-6; D is uncertain. There are 14 residues in the CDR3. Germline lookup yields CDR1 LNHDA and CDR2 SQIVND (reference sequence). Trimming took off 6 bases at V and 11 bases at J, with 17 bases between the two ends. CDR3 residues: CASSPKGGFAPLHF. The CDR3 coding sequence is TGTGCCAGTAGCCCGAAAGGAGGTTTTGCACCCCTCCACTTT.